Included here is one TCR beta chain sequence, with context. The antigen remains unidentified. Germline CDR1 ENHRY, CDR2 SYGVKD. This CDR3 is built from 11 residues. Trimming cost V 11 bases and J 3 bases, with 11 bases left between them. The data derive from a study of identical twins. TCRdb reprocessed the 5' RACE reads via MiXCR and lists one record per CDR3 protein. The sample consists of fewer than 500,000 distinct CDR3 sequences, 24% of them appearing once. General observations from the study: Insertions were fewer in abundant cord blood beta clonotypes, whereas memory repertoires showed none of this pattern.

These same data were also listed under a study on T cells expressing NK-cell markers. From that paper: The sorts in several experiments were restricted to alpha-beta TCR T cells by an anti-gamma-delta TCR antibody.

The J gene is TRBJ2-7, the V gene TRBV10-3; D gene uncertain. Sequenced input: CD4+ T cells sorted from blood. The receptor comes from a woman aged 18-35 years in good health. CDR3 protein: CAPNTRYEQYF. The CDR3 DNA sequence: TGTGCCCCAAACACCCGCTACGAGCAGTACTTC.